One and the same sample provided the 31 T cell receptor beta chains below, sequenced in a study of PD-1 blockade in classical Hodgkin lymphoma. This table comes from immunoSEQ multiplex PCR, and its TCRdb copy is limited to in-frame clones, with some not included. In the table there are some 40,000 clones, about three quarters of which are singletons. Relapse after autologous stem cell transplantation occurred in every patient, and brentuximab vedotin exposure varied. Sequencing was performed on peripheral blood mononuclear cells (PBMCs), taken at baseline. These TCRs come from a human donor with classical Hodgkin lymphoma.

A single count supports this clone. The chain employs TRBV2 and TRBJ2-5; D is uncertain. Trimming left V 6 bases short and J 9 bases short, with 11 bases between. Per the germline V gene, CDR1 is SNHLY and CDR2 is FYNNEI. The CDR3 runs to 11 residues. The CDR3 loop reads CASRPNDAQYF. CDR3 in DNA: TGTGCCAGCAGACCCAATGATGCCCAGTACTTC.

The chain couples TRBV5-4 to TRBJ1-4; D not certain. This CDR3 has 15 amino acids. CDR1 is SGHNT and CDR2 is YYREEE in the germline V gene (reference sequence). The V gene lost 4 bases and the J gene lost 2 bases, with 12 bases spanning the gap. Here the CDR3 DNA reads TGTGCCAGCAGCAGCGCGGGCGGGACTAATGAAAAACTGTTTTTT. This sequence encodes CASSSAGGTNEKLFF.

The chain joins TRBV5-1 to TRBJ2-2; 8 bases match TRBD1. The CDR3 runs 14 residues. The germline CDR1 and CDR2 sequences are SGHRS and YFSETQ. V was clipped by 1 base and J by 10 bases; unmatched bases: 6. CDR3 residues: CASSLRDRTLELFF. In DNA, the CDR3 is TGCGCCAGCAGCTTGCGGGACAGGACCCTGGAGCTGTTTTTT.

The chain is built from TRBV6-1 and TRBJ2-7; D not resolved. The CDR3 is 14 residues long. V gave up 3 bases and J gave up 3 bases, with 12 bases separating them. The V gene's germline CDR1 is MNHNS and CDR2 SASEGT. CDR3 bases: TGTGCCAGCAGTGAGACGATCCGACACTACGAGCAGTACTTC. It codes for CASSETIRHYEQYF.

The V call is TRBV5-6, the J call TRBJ2-7, with D possibly being TRBD2 (5 bases). Germline values: CDR1 SGHDT, CDR2 YYEEEE. CDR3 length equals 14 residues. V dropped 2 bases and J dropped 0 bases, with 9 bases sitting between them. The CDR3 bases are TGTGCCAGCAGCTTACGGAGGCCCTCCTACGAGCAGTACTTC. Translation: CASSLRRPSYEQYF.

CDR3 in amino acids: CASSPYSGGGNQPQHF. The CDR3 coding sequence is TGTGCCAGCTCGCCCTACTCGGGGGGAGGTAATCAGCCCCAGCATTTT. The V gene is TRBV18, the J gene TRBJ1-5; D may be TRBD1 (5 bases). V was clipped by 6 bases and J by 4 bases, with 19 bases between them. CDR3 length: 16 residues. CDR1 is KGHSH, CDR2 LQKENI, per germline.

The chain carries TRBV5-4 and TRBJ2-7, with D uncertain. The V gene's germline CDR1 is SGHNT and CDR2 YYREEE (reference sequence). Trimming took off 0 bases at V and 3 bases at J, with 10 bases between the two ends. This CDR3 comprises 14 residues. DNA of the CDR3: TGTGCCAGCAGCTTGGGGCCGCTGTACTACGAGCAGTACTTC. It specifies CASSLGPLYYEQYF.

The chain carries TRBV4-1 and TRBJ1-4, with D perhaps matching TRBD1 (5 bases). The CDR3 extends over 17 amino acids. V dropped 0 bases and J dropped 8 bases, with 19 bases sitting between them. Germline V gene data show CDR1 as MGHRA and CDR2 as YSYEKL. CDR3 sequence (DNA): TGCGCCAGCAGCCAAGAGTGGCAGGGCAGAAACTCGGAAAAACTGTTTTTT. It encodes CASSQEWQGRNSEKLFF.

The chain employs TRBV28 and TRBJ2-5; TRBD2 matches 7 bases. V shed 5 bases and J 5 bases; nucleotides not matched to a gene: 8. CDR1 is MDHEN and CDR2 is SYDVKM in the germline V gene. This CDR3 has 14 amino acids. Here the CDR3 DNA reads TGTGCCAGCAGTACCGGGAGGATCGTGGAGACCCAGTACTTC. This gives the protein CASSTGRIVETQYF.

This sequence joins TRBV9 and TRBJ2-6, with 9 bases fitting TRBD2. Per germline, CDR1 SGDLS and CDR2 YYNGEE. With 5 bases clipped from V and 0 bases from J, the junction kept 12 bases outside the gene matches. This CDR3 is 19 amino acids long. The CDR3 loop reads CASSSAGGPRTSGANVLTF. CDR3 in DNA: TGTGCCAGCAGTTCTGCGGGAGGGCCGAGGACCTCTGGGGCCAACGTCCTGACTTTC.

This clone has just one count. The rearrangement links TRBV5-6 to TRBJ2-1; TRBD2 matches 8 bases. The CDR3 runs 15 residues. J lost 4 bases, V lost 1 base, and 4 bases had no gene match. Germline CDR1 is SGHDT and CDR2 is YYEEEE. In DNA form, the CDR3 reads TGTGCCAGCAGCTTGCGGGAGGGCAGGTACAATGAGCAGTTCTTC. Translating gives CASSLREGRYNEQFF. Drawing the rest from reference TRBV5-6 and TRBJ2-1, the complete variable domain is DAGVTQSPTHLIKTRGQQVTLRCSPKSGHDTVSWYQQALGQGPQFIFQYYEEEERQRGNFPDRFSGHQFPNYSSELNVNALLLGDSALYLCASSLREGRYNEQFFGPGTRLTVL.

V and J are TRBV14 and TRBJ2-7, with 7 bases matching TRBD1. The length of the CDR3 is 13 residues. V lost 3 bases and J lost 6; bases outside the gene matches: 5. The germline CDR1 and CDR2 sequences are SGHDN and FVKESK. DNA of the CDR3: TGTGCCAGCAGCCACCTCAACAGGGGCGAGCAGTACTTC. Its protein product is CASSHLNRGEQYF.

The V call is TRBV11-2, the J call TRBJ2-7, with 7 nucleotides matching TRBD2. The V and J ends lost 5 bases and 2 bases, in that order; junction bases with no gene match: 9. CDR3 length equals 15 residues. Germline CDR1 reads SGHAT; CDR2 reads FQNNGV. The CDR3 sequence is CASSASGTGPYEQYF. DNA of the CDR3: TGTGCCAGCAGCGCCAGCGGGACTGGACCCTACGAGCAGTACTTC.

The chain combines TRBV7-9 with TRBJ2-7, with a tentative D call TRBD1 (5 bases). Germline CDR1 and CDR2: SEHNR and FQNEAQ (reference sequence). The CDR3 contains 15 residues. The germline V and J ends were trimmed by 4 bases and 2 bases, with 15 bases remaining between them. The CDR3 DNA is TGTGCCAGCAGCTCAGGCAGGGAAATTGCCTACGAGCAGTACTTC. Translated, it gives CASSSGREIAYEQYF.

V is TRBV11-2 and J is TRBJ2-7; D might be TRBD2 (5 bases). Deletions cut 5 bases from V and 2 bases from J, with 16 bases between. Germline lookup yields CDR1 SGHAT and CDR2 FQNNGV. The CDR3 sequence is 15 residues long. CDR3 residues: CASSPLEGFAYEQYF. In nucleotides, the CDR3 is TGTGCCAGCAGCCCTCTAGAGGGTTTCGCCTACGAGCAGTACTTC.

This rearrangement joins TRBV2 to TRBJ2-7, with D uncertain. Germline CDR1 SNHLY, CDR2 FYNNEI. CDR3 length: 14 amino acids. V shed 5 bases and J shed 5 bases, with 16 bases lying between them. The CDR3 loop is CASSPYTGPHEQYF. The CDR3 nucleotides read TGTGCCAGCAGTCCTTACACCGGTCCCCACGAGCAGTACTTC.

The rearrangement joins TRBV28 to TRBJ2-5; D unclear. The CDR3 extends over 14 amino acids. The V gene lost 3 bases and the J gene lost 2 bases, with 10 bases spanning the gap. The V gene's germline CDR1 is MDHEN and CDR2 SYDVKM. The CDR3: CASSFRTLQETQYF. The CDR3 bases are TGTGCCAGCAGTTTCAGGACGCTACAAGAGACCCAGTACTTC.

The gene calls are TRBV7-8 and TRBJ2-7, with D perhaps TRBD2 (7 bases). The V gene's germline CDR1 is SGHVS and CDR2 FQNEAQ. Trimming cost V 1 base and J 6 bases, with 16 bases left between them. The CDR3 has 15 amino acids. Written as DNA, the CDR3 is TGTGCCAGCAGCTTAGGTTTTGGGGGCGGGGGCGAGCAGTACTTC. Translated: CASSLGFGGGGEQYF.

Only a few counts were recorded for this clone. The genes are TRBV9 and TRBJ2-2; D unresolved. The germline CDR1 and CDR2 sequences are SGDLS and YYNGEE. V lost 0 bases to trimming and J lost 5 bases, with 8 bases between them. The CDR3 spans 14 residues. Here the CDR3 DNA reads TGTGCCAGCAGCGTAGCAGTGGGGACCGGGGAGCTGTTTTTT. The encoded protein is CASSVAVGTGELFF.

The J gene is TRBJ1-4, the V gene TRBV28; 8 nucleotides align to TRBD1. V was pared by 2 bases and J by 1 base, with 15 bases of the junction left unmatched. From germline, CDR1 is MDHEN and CDR2 SYDVKM. This CDR3 comprises 20 residues. The CDR3 here is CASSLERVARQGITNEKLFF. The CDR3 bases are TGTGCCAGCAGTTTAGAGCGGGTCGCGAGACAGGGGATAACTAATGAAAAACTGTTTTTT.

CDR3: CATRQDTYNEQFF. CDR3 DNA sequence: TGCGCCACGCGACAGGATACATACAATGAGCAGTTCTTC. The chain is built from TRBV10-1 and TRBJ2-1; D perhaps matches TRBD1 (6 bases). With 10 bases removed from V and 4 bases from J, the gap between germline ends came to 14 bases. The CDR3 is 13 amino acids. The germline CDR1 and CDR2 sequences are WNHNN and SYGVQD (reference sequence).

The CDR3 DNA is TGTGCCAGCACCCTCGCAGGGGGACCCTACAATGAGCAGTTCTTC. It specifies CASTLAGGPYNEQFF. The chain combines TRBV7-3 with TRBJ2-1, with TRBD1 identical over 7 bases. Germline trimming cut 7 bases from V and 2 bases from J; bases unmatched to any gene: 8. Germline V CDR1 and CDR2: SGHTA, FQGTGA. This CDR3 contains 15 residues.

This clone was detected once. The chain has TRBV6-6 and TRBJ2-1; 7 positions match TRBD2. With 8 bases clipped from V and 2 bases from J, the junction kept 6 bases outside the gene matches. This CDR3 spans 14 amino acids. Germline values: CDR1 MNHNY, CDR2 SVGAGI (reference sequence). CDR3 nucleotide sequence: TGTGCCAGCGGGCGGCTAGCGGCCTACAATGAGCAGTTCTTC. Protein product: CASGRLAAYNEQFF.

V usage is TRBV15 and J usage is TRBJ2-7; D tentatively fits TRBD1 or TRBD2 (5 bases each). Trimming pared 0 bases from V and 0 bases from J, leaving 12 bases between. This CDR3 has 16 residues. Germline V gene data show CDR1 as LNHNV and CDR2 as YYDKDF (reference sequence). CDR3 DNA: TGTGCCACCAGCAGAGATAGGTGGGGGAGCTCCTACGAGCAGTACTTC. The encoded protein is CATSRDRWGSSYEQYF.

This clone was detected once. V usage is TRBV28 and J usage is TRBJ1-2; D not certain. Per the germline V gene, CDR1 is MDHEN and CDR2 is SYDVKM. Trimming took off 6 bases at V and 4 bases at J, with 18 bases between the two ends. The CDR3 runs 15 residues. The CDR3 loop is CASSRDSTGTYGYTF. In nucleotides, the CDR3 is TGTGCCAGCAGCCGTGACTCCACTGGTACCTATGGCTACACCTTC.

The gene calls are TRBV28 and TRBJ2-2, with unresolved D. Per germline, CDR1 MDHEN and CDR2 SYDVKM. The ends were cut back, 3 bases at V and 7 bases at J, with 12 bases in the middle. The CDR3 is 14 amino acids. CDR3 DNA: TGTGCCAGCAGTTTGATGCAAGCCTACGGGGAGCTGTTTTTT. It translates to CASSLMQAYGELFF.

This clone was seen more than once but under ten times. The gene calls are TRBV9 and TRBJ2-3, with D tentatively TRBD1 (5 bases). The CDR3 is 13 amino acids. Between the trimmed V and J ends, which lost 3 bases and 2 bases, there was a span of 7 bases. From germline, CDR1 is SGDLS and CDR2 YYNGEE. The CDR3 region has the DNA TGTGCCAGCAGCGAGGGGATCACAGATACGCAGTATTTT. Translating it yields CASSEGITDTQYF.

CDR3 sequence reads: CASRELSTDTQYF. DNA for the CDR3: TGTGCCAGCAGGGAGCTTAGCACAGATACGCAGTATTTT. This chain links TRBV6-5 with TRBJ2-3; D is unclear. The germline CDR1 and CDR2 sequences are MNHEY and SVGAGI. The CDR3 consists of 13 residues. Trimming stripped 6 bases from V and 0 bases from J, with 7 bases between.

The rearrangement links TRBV7-3 to TRBJ2-7, with 8 positions matching TRBD1. With V trimmed by 4 bases and J by 3 bases, 8 bases remained unmatched. From germline, CDR1 is SGHTA and CDR2 FQGTGA. The CDR3 is 15 residues long. The CDR3 nucleotides are TGTGCCAGCAGCTCAGGGGGCGGAGGATTCTACGAGCAGTACTTC. Amino acids: CASSSGGGGFYEQYF.

The rearrangement uses TRBV7-3 and TRBJ1-1; no definite D call. This CDR3 region has 14 residues. V was clipped by 2 bases and J by 1 base, with 8 bases between them. Per germline, CDR1 SGHTA and CDR2 FQGTGA. DNA for the CDR3: TGTGCCAGCAGCTTACCAGGCGAGAACACTGAAGCTTTCTTT. Its translation is CASSLPGENTEAFF.

The rearrangement links TRBV19 to TRBJ2-7; D remains ambiguous. CDR1 is LNHDA, CDR2 SQIVND, per germline (reference sequence). The CDR3 runs 13 residues. The ends were cut back, 4 bases at V and 2 bases at J, with 9 bases in the middle. The CDR3 bases are TGTGCCAGTAGTAGTGGGCCAACCTACGAGCAGTACTTC. This translates into CASSSGPTYEQYF.